Following are 24 T cell receptor beta chains from one sample sequenced in a study of regulatory T cells in long-lasting Graves disease. Documented time point: newly diagnosed GD, antithyroid drugs for less than 3 months. PBMCs were the source of the RNA used for TCR sequencing. Construction of the TCR beta libraries employed iRepertoire HTBI primers in conjunction with Arm-PCR of CDR3 regions. TCRdb independently ran MiXCR on the multiplex PCR reads; one entry per CDR3 protein. The repertoire holds around 500,000 distinct CDR3 sequences, roughly 13% seen once, with more than 8.5% in the top ten. These data were also reused for a study on T cells in Graves' hyperthyroidism and ophthalmopathy.

The sequences come from peripheral blood mononuclear cells (PBMCs), collected at new diagnosis, from a patient treated with antithyroid drugs. The origin of the receptors is a young man with Graves disease.

This clonotype was recorded many times. V is TRBV18 and J is TRBJ2-5; D gene uncertain. V was clipped by 8 bases and J by 1 base, with 5 bases between them. CDR3 size: 11 residues. Germline lookup yields CDR1 KGHSH and CDR2 LQKENI. The CDR3 region is CASSPQETQYF. The CDR3 DNA reads TGTGCCAGCAGCCCCCAAGAGACCCAGTACTTC. The variable domain in full, with the rest retrieved from reference TRBV18 and TRBJ2-5, is NAGVMQNPRHLVRRRGQEARLRCSPMKGHSHVYWYRQLPEEGLKFMVYLQKENIIDESGMPKERFSAEFPKEGPSILRIQQVVRGDSAAYFCASSPQETQYFGPGTRLLVL.

This clonotype turned up a few times. This chain uses TRBV27 with TRBJ1-2; 7 bases agree with TRBD1. CDR3 length equals 15 residues. Germline values: CDR1 MNHEY, CDR2 SMNVEV (reference sequence). V dropped 7 bases and J dropped 4; count of bases not matched to a gene: 12. CDR3 region: CASTMITGDIYGYTF. DNA for the CDR3: TGTGCCAGCACCATGATAACAGGGGACATCTATGGCTACACCTTC.

There are many counts of this clonotype. V and J are TRBV20-1 and TRBJ2-4, with D perhaps matching TRBD1 or TRBD2 (5 bases each). The CDR3 extends over 13 amino acids. Per germline, CDR1 DFQATT and CDR2 SNEGSKA (reference sequence). V was cut by 5 bases and J by 9 bases, with 17 bases left in between. The CDR3 sequence is CSAAQAPRAIQYF. CDR3 sequence (DNA): TGCAGTGCTGCACAGGCCCCGAGGGCCATTCAGTACTTC.

This clonotype was found many times. The chain couples TRBV6-5 to TRBJ2-5; perhaps TRBD2 as D (5 bases). Trimming shortened V by 4 bases and J by 3 bases, and 15 bases separated the two germline ends. The CDR3 is made up of 15 amino acids. Germline assignment: CDR1 MNHEY and CDR2 SVGAGI. The CDR3 region has the DNA TGTGCCAGCAGTTTTTCTTTCGCGGAGGAAGAGACCCAGTACTTC. It is translated as CASSFSFAEEETQYF.

This clonotype has at least ten counts. The V and J genes are TRBV7-9 and TRBJ2-6, with D unresolved. The CDR3 consists of 13 residues. V gave up 5 bases and J gave up 0 bases, with 2 bases separating them. The germline V gene has CDR1 SEHNR and CDR2 FQNEAQ (reference sequence). The CDR3 here is CASSSSGANVLTF. The CDR3 DNA reads as TGTGCCAGCAGCAGCTCTGGGGCCAACGTCCTGACTTTC. Full variable domain (rest looked up from reference TRBV7-9 and TRBJ2-6): DTGVSQNPRHKITKRGQNVTFRCDPISEHNRLYWYRQTLGQGPEFLTYFQNEAQLEKSRLLSDRFSAERPKGSFSTLEIQRTEQGDSAMYLCASSSSGANVLTFGAGSRLTVL.

The chain joins TRBV11-2 to TRBJ2-7, with 14 nucleotides matching TRBD2. The assigned J gene may be wrong: the sequence end matches TRBJ2-1 better. The CDR3 consists of 15 residues. Per the germline V gene, CDR1 is SGHAT and CDR2 is FQNNGV. Written as DNA, the CDR3 is TGTGCCAGCAGCGGTAGGGGACTAGCGGGAGAGGAGCAGTTCTTC. It is translated as CASSGRGLAGEEQFF.

This clonotype was seen repeatedly, ten times or more. The chain combines TRBV20-1 with TRBJ2-7; maybe TRBD2 (5 bases). The CDR3 is 14 amino acids. The V gene's germline CDR1 is DFQATT and CDR2 SNEGSKA (reference sequence). Trimming left V 3 bases short and J 5 bases short, with 17 bases between. The CDR3 is CSASLGGQPHEQYF. CDR3 coding DNA: TGCAGTGCTAGCTTAGGCGGGCAACCCCACGAGCAGTACTTC.

In the case of this clonotype: With a much larger clone just one base away, this may be a read error. The rearrangement links TRBV12-3 or TRBV12-4 to TRBJ2-3, with 7 nucleotides matching TRBD1. V was clipped by 1 base and J by 5 bases; unmatched bases: 9. This CDR3 is 16 amino acids long. The CDR3 spells CASSLDRGRLIDTQYF. DNA for the CDR3: TGTGCCAGCAGTTTAGATAGGGGGCGTTTAATAGATACGCAGTATTTT.

This clonotype has ten or more counts. The chain combines TRBV13 with TRBJ1-1, with D unresolved. Germline V gene data show CDR1 as PRHDT and CDR2 as FYEKMQ (reference sequence). The ends were cut back, 5 bases at V and 4 bases at J, with 11 bases in the middle. The CDR3 extends over 13 amino acids. CDR3 region: CASSPLLGTEAFF. The CDR3 DNA reads as TGTGCCAGCAGCCCCCTTTTAGGCACTGAAGCTTTCTTT.

The chain joins TRBV3-1 to TRBJ2-7; D possibly matches TRBD1 or TRBD2 (5 bases each). This CDR3 is built from 14 residues. Germline loops: CDR1 LGHDT, CDR2 YNNKEL (reference sequence). V lost 4 bases and J lost 2, with 12 bases in between. The CDR3 DNA reads as TGTGCCAGCAGCCCGGGACGCTTCCCCTACGAGCAGTACTTC. This codes for CASSPGRFPYEQYF.

The chain links TRBV5-1 to TRBJ2-3; TRBD1 matches 9 bases. The CDR3 covers 14 residues. The ends lost 6 bases at V and 4 bases at J; junction bases unmatched: 6. CDR1 and CDR2 from the germline V gene are SGHRS and YFSETQ. CDR3 sequence: CASTFGTGPDTQYF. The CDR3 DNA is TGCGCCAGCACATTCGGGACAGGGCCAGATACGCAGTATTTT.

This clonotype showed up many times. The chain uses TRBV2 and TRBJ2-1, with TRBD2 matching over 9 bases. The germline CDR1 and CDR2 sequences are SNHLY and FYNNEI. With V trimmed by 6 bases and J by 12 bases, 12 bases remained unmatched. This CDR3 comprises 14 residues. The CDR3 is CASRTTSGPAGQFF. CDR3 coding DNA: TGTGCCAGCAGAACGACTAGCGGCCCCGCGGGGCAGTTCTTC. Based on the CDR3 plus reference TRBV2 and TRBJ2-1, the full variable domain is EPEVTQTPSHQVTQMGQEVILRCVPISNHLYFYWYRQILGQKVEFLVSFYNNEISEKSEIFDDQFSVERPDGSNFTLKIRSTKLEDSAMYFCASRTTSGPAGQFFGPGTRLTVL.

The chain is built from TRBV6-2 or TRBV6-3 and TRBJ2-5; D not resolved. V lost 2 bases, J lost 7 bases, and 8 bases lay in between. The germline V gene encodes CDR1 MNHEY and CDR2 SVGEGT. CDR3 size: 12 residues. For the CDR3, the DNA is TGTGCCAGCAGTTACATCCCAGGGACCCAGTACTTC. Residues: CASSYIPGTQYF.

Only a few counts were recorded for this clonotype. The rearrangement uses TRBV15 and TRBJ2-1; 7 bases are shared with TRBD2. The CDR3 runs 12 residues. V lost 4 bases to trimming and J lost 7 bases; unmatched junction nucleotides: 1. In germline, CDR1 is LNHNV, CDR2 YYDKDF (reference sequence). This chain's CDR3 is CATSMGGNEQFF. CDR3 in DNA: TGTGCCACCAGCATGGGGGGGAATGAGCAGTTCTTC.

This clonotype was counted many times. J is TRBJ2-7 and V is TRBV6-1, with D tentatively TRBD2 (5 bases). Trimming shortened V by 6 bases and J by 6 bases, and 21 bases separated the two germline ends. The CDR3 contains 15 residues. CDR1 is MNHNS, CDR2 SASEGT, per germline. CDR3: CASSLHRDFLGEQYF. The CDR3 nucleotides are TGTGCCAGCAGCCTACACCGGGATTTCCTAGGCGAGCAGTACTTC.

The table lists this clonotype with many counts. The chain links TRBV30 to TRBJ2-7; 8 nucleotides match TRBD1. This CDR3 has 11 amino acids. V gave up 8 bases and J gave up 3 bases; unmatched junction bases: 3. Germline V CDR1 and CDR2: GTSNPN, SVGIG (reference sequence). The CDR3 DNA follows: TGTGCCGGGGACAGGCTCTACGAGCAGTACTTC. Residues: CAGDRLYEQYF.

A few counts support this clonotype. The chain combines TRBV7-9 with TRBJ2-5; D is uncertain. Per the germline V gene, CDR1 is SEHNR and CDR2 is FQNEAQ (reference sequence). Deletions cut 7 bases from V and 4 bases from J, with 10 bases between. The CDR3 is made up of 12 amino acids. The DNA of the CDR3 is TGTGCCAGCACCCCTTCACTAGAGACCCAGTACTTC. Translating it yields CASTPSLETQYF.

This clonotype has ten or more counts. The gene calls are TRBV15 and TRBJ2-3, with 7 bases identical to TRBD2. Germline values: CDR1 LNHNV, CDR2 YYDKDF (reference sequence). The junction had 6 bases not matched to a gene; V was cut back by 8 bases and J by 1 base. The CDR3 is 14 residues long. The CDR3 is CATRLARGTDTQYF. In DNA form, the CDR3 reads TGTGCCACCCGACTAGCAAGGGGCACAGATACGCAGTATTTT.

Many counts were recorded for this clonotype. The chain combines TRBV20-1 with TRBJ2-5; 9 bases line up with TRBD2. In germline, CDR1 is DFQATT, CDR2 SNEGSKA (reference sequence). V lost 2 bases, J lost 2 bases, and 9 bases stayed unmatched. The length of the CDR3 is 16 residues. The CDR3 here is CSARRLAGWYQETQYF. For the CDR3, the DNA is TGCAGTGCTAGAAGGCTAGCGGGATGGTATCAAGAGACCCAGTACTTC.

Note on this clonotype: This may be a read error: a much more frequent sequence differs by one nucleotide. The rearrangement uses TRBV12-3 or TRBV12-4 and TRBJ1-2, with D hard to call. The CDR3 runs 16 residues. The CDR3 DNA follows: TGTGCCAGCACTTTAGCGCGGCAGGTTTTTAACTATGGCTACACCTTC. Translation gives CASTLARQVFNYGYTF.

The chain links TRBV27 to TRBJ2-2; 11 nucleotides agree with TRBD2. This CDR3 is built from 15 residues. The trim removed 7 bases at V and 3 bases at J, leaving 4 bases unmatched. The germline gives CDR1 MNHEY, CDR2 SMNVEV (reference sequence). The CDR3 nucleotides read TGTGCCAGCAAAAGGGGACTAGCGGACACCGGGGAGCTGTTTTTT. Its translation: CASKRGLADTGELFF.

This clonotype has at least ten counts. The rearrangement links TRBV11-2 to TRBJ2-7; perhaps TRBD1 as D (6 bases). CDR1 is SGHAT, CDR2 FQNNGV, per germline. The CDR3 contains 15 residues. The V end was cut by 1 base, the J end by 2 bases, with 12 bases between. The CDR3 spells CASSLVPQGPYEQYF. The CDR3 DNA is TGTGCCAGCAGCTTAGTTCCACAGGGCCCCTACGAGCAGTACTTC.

The V and J genes are TRBV11-2 and TRBJ1-2; unclear D gene. CDR1 SGHAT and CDR2 FQNNGV come from the germline V gene. V gave up 6 bases and J gave up 1 base, with 6 bases separating them. The CDR3 is 12 residues long. CDR3 in DNA: TGTGCCAGCAGGGCGGGTAACTATGGCTACACCTTC. The encoded protein is CASRAGNYGYTF. Full variable domain (outside the CDR3, taken from reference TRBV11-2 and TRBJ1-2): EAGVAQSPRYKIIEKRQSVAFWCNPISGHATLYWYQQILGQGPKLLIQFQNNGVVDDSQLPKDRFSAERLKGVDSTLKIQPAKLEDSAVYLCASRAGNYGYTFGSGTRLTVV.

This clonotype was recorded a few times. The rearrangement links TRBV29-1 to TRBJ1-2; D gene unclear. From germline, CDR1 is SQVTM and CDR2 ANQGSEA. The CDR3 consists of 10 residues. V was cut by 1 base and J by 6 bases, with 3 bases left in between. The CDR3 protein is CSVEGDGYTF. The CDR3 DNA sequence: TGCAGCGTTGAAGGGGATGGCTACACCTTC.